This TCR beta chain was obtained from a study of blood T cell repertoires in COVID-19. Study-level information: Sources were T cells, B-cell-depleted T cells, or PBMCs; the material itself was cDNA or gDNA.

V lost 3 bases, J lost 5 bases, and 10 bases lay in between. The CDR3 extends over 13 amino acids. In the original analysis: Reference gene primers were amplified, and this amplification served to estimate nucleated cell counts. Assay used: immunoSEQ multiplex PCR; TCRdb lists only in-frame clones, some missing. The V and J calls and clone size are taken from that table; D and trimming were inferred from the DNA. The table shows more than 150,000 clones, with roughly 94% occurring only once. This TCR was recovered from a man aged 25-40 years with COVID-19, enrolled during active disease. The material sequenced was peripheral blood. V and J are TRBV12-3 or TRBV12-4 and TRBJ2-5; the D gene is possibly TRBD2 (6 bases). CDR3 DNA sequence: TGTGCCAGCAGTTTTGTGCGGGGCGAGACCCAGTACTTC. Its translation: CASSFVRGETQYF.